The 16 T cell receptor beta chains below come from one sample, sequenced in a study of T cell changes during pregnancy in multiple sclerosis. The repertoire was sequenced with immunoSEQ multiplex PCR; TCRdb's copy has only in-frame clones and lacks some. The table records 40,000 or so clones, more than 85% of them present only once. Sample: CD8+ T cells from peripheral blood mononuclear cells, taken in the first trimester of pregnancy. Receptors were obtained from a female donor with multiple sclerosis, enrolled in a pregnancy study.

The rearrangement links TRBV19 to TRBJ1-2; 8 bases fit TRBD1. The germline V gene encodes CDR1 LNHDA and CDR2 SQIVND (reference sequence). V dropped 5 bases and J dropped 3; count of bases not matched to a gene: 8. The CDR3 runs 15 residues. The CDR3 protein is CASSPQGAFDYGYTF. The CDR3 nucleotides are TGTGCCAGTAGTCCCCAGGGGGCTTTCGACTATGGCTACACCTTC.

The rearrangement joins TRBV5-1 to TRBJ2-7, with D uncertain. The CDR3 has 13 amino acids. Trimming removed 2 bases at V and 6 bases at J, with 12 bases between. The germline V gene has CDR1 SGHRS and CDR2 YFSETQ. The chain's CDR3 is CASSFTEAAEQYF. The CDR3 DNA sequence: TGCGCCAGCAGCTTTACCGAGGCAGCCGAGCAGTACTTC.

This clone has only one observation. CDR3 nucleotide sequence: TGCGCCAGCAGTGAGTCTGACAACGCTTACCGCACAGATACGCAGTATTTT. Translated, it gives CASSESDNAYRTDTQYF. The chain joins TRBV10-1 to TRBJ2-3; D remains ambiguous. CDR1 WNHNN and CDR2 SYGVQD come from the germline V gene (reference sequence). The CDR3 covers 17 residues. Deletions cut 0 bases from V and 1 base from J, with 14 bases between.

The rearrangement links TRBV5-4 to TRBJ2-3; 8 nucleotides line up with TRBD1. V lost 0 bases, J lost 1 base, and 10 bases stayed unmatched. The CDR3 is 18 residues long. Germline CDR1 reads SGHNT; CDR2 reads YYREEE (reference sequence). CDR3 protein: CASSLDPTGVDGTDTQYF. The CDR3 bases are TGTGCCAGCAGCTTGGATCCGACAGGGGTGGATGGCACAGATACGCAGTATTTT.

This clone has ten or more counts. The genes are TRBV9 and TRBJ2-3; D is uncertain. Trimming left V 0 bases short and J 5 bases short, with 4 bases between. Germline V gives CDR1 SGDLS, CDR2 YYNGEE. This CDR3 comprises 12 residues. DNA of the CDR3: TGTGCCAGCAGCGTAGGAGGAGATACGCAGTATTTT. This sequence encodes CASSVGGDTQYF.

The chain carries TRBV7-2 and TRBJ2-5, with D possibly being TRBD2 (5 bases). The CDR3 is made up of 13 amino acids. Germline CDR1 SGHTA, CDR2 FQGNSA. V lost 1 base and J lost 5, with 8 bases in between. The CDR3 spells CASSLGGLETQYF. The CDR3, as DNA: TGTGCCAGCAGCTTAGGCGGGTTGGAGACCCAGTACTTC.

The CDR3 DNA is TGTGCCAGTATCCCGAGAGGGCAGGTGGGTCAGCCCCAGCATTTT. Protein: CASIPRGQVGQPQHF. The V call is TRBV19, the J call TRBJ1-5, with no clear D. Germline V CDR1 and CDR2: LNHDA, SQIVND (reference sequence). V lost 7 bases and J 6 bases, leaving 19 bases between the germline ends. The CDR3 runs to 15 residues.

The CDR3 bases are TGTGCCAGCAGCGGACTCAGACAGGACTATGGCTACACCTTC. Its protein is CASSGLRQDYGYTF. The rearrangement joins TRBV7-9 to TRBJ1-2; possible D gene TRBD1, 6 bases. The germline V gene has CDR1 SEHNR and CDR2 FQNEAQ (reference sequence). The CDR3 extends over 14 amino acids. V gave up 5 bases and J gave up 3 bases, with 13 bases separating them. Full variable domain (remainder filled in from reference TRBV7-9 and TRBJ1-2): DTGVSQNPRHKITKRGQNVTFRCDPISEHNRLYWYRQTLGQGPEFLTYFQNEAQLEKSRLLSDRFSAERPKGSFSTLEIQRTEQGDSAMYLCASSGLRQDYGYTFGSGTRLTVV.

This clone has just one count. The CDR3 loop reads CASSMPAGGVSPLHF. As DNA, the CDR3 is TGTGCCAGTAGTATGCCCGCAGGGGGCGTTTCACCCCTCCACTTT. The chain uses TRBV19 and TRBJ1-6; TRBD1 matches at 8 bases. Per germline, CDR1 LNHDA and CDR2 SQIVND (reference sequence). CDR3 length: 15 amino acids. V gave up 3 bases and J gave up 9 bases; unmatched junction bases: 7.

V is TRBV2 and J is TRBJ2-7, with a tentative D call TRBD2 (6 bases). The CDR3 sequence is 14 residues long. Trimming shortened V by 8 bases and J by 3 bases, and 17 bases separated the two germline ends. Germline V CDR1 and CDR2: SNHLY, FYNNEI. The CDR3 nucleotides are TGTGCCAGCCACTCCTTCGGGAGCCTCTACGAGCAGTACTTC. It yields the protein CASHSFGSLYEQYF.

This clone was detected a few times. This chain connects TRBV6-4 to TRBJ2-1, with D unclear. The CDR3 totals 14 residues. In germline, CDR1 is MRHNA, CDR2 SNTAGT. Trimming cost V 0 bases and J 3 bases, with 6 bases left between them. Here the CDR3 DNA reads TGTGCCAGCAGTGACTCGAACAGCTACAATGAGCAGTTCTTC. Protein product: CASSDSNSYNEQFF.

V and J are TRBV19 and TRBJ1-5, with D unclear. This CDR3 has 15 residues. The germline V gene has CDR1 LNHDA and CDR2 SQIVND (reference sequence). Trimming stripped 2 bases from V and 2 bases from J, with 10 bases between. CDR3 nucleotides: TGTGCCAGTAGTATAAGCAGGTCAGGCAATCAGCCCCAGCATTTT. Translation gives CASSISRSGNQPQHF.

The V and J genes are TRBV6-1 and TRBJ1-1, with TRBD1 as a possible D gene (5 bases). Looked up from germline, CDR1 is MNHNS and CDR2 is SASEGT. The V end was cut by 3 bases, the J end by 4 bases, with 9 bases between. CDR3 length: 13 residues. The chain's CDR3 is CASSDGGATEAFF. The CDR3 nucleotides read TGTGCCAGCAGTGACGGAGGGGCCACTGAAGCTTTCTTT.

The V call is TRBV19, the J call TRBJ1-2, with TRBD1 as a possible D gene (5 bases). V was clipped by 6 bases and J by 1 base, with 6 bases between them. The CDR3 is 12 amino acids. Germline V lookup: CDR1 LNHDA, CDR2 SQIVND (reference sequence). CDR3 protein: CASSRDNYGYTF. The CDR3 coding sequence is TGTGCCAGTAGCAGGGATAACTATGGCTACACCTTC.

This clone has a single count. The V and J genes are TRBV27 and TRBJ1-1, with a tentative D call TRBD1 (5 bases). Deletions cut 6 bases from V and 5 bases from J, with 16 bases between. This CDR3 spans 14 amino acids. Germline CDR1 and CDR2: MNHEY and SMNVEV (reference sequence). CDR3 residues: CASRPGGIRTEAFF. The CDR3, as DNA: TGTGCCAGCAGGCCCGGGGGGATTAGGACTGAAGCTTTCTTT.

This chain joins TRBV10-3 and TRBJ2-1; 7 bases map to TRBD1. CDR1 is ENHRY, CDR2 SYGVKD, per germline. V shed 2 bases, J shed 5 bases, and the junction held 3 bases outside the gene matches. This CDR3 has 14 amino acids. The CDR3 coding sequence is TGTGCCATCAGTGAGGACAGGGCCCACAATGAGCAGTTCTTC. This sequence encodes CAISEDRAHNEQFF.